These 21 T cell receptor beta chains came from one sample sequenced in a study of pediatric ulcerative colitis. The rectum was sampled with one to two pinch biopsies at colonoscopy. Profiling relied on immunoSEQ multiplex PCR, and the TCRdb table lists in-frame clones only, not all of them. In the table there are tens of thousands of clones, 60% to 75% of which are singletons. Material for sequencing was gut tissue. The receptors come from a boy aged 5-17 years with moderate ulcerative colitis.

The chain links TRBV9 to TRBJ2-3; no clear D. The V and J ends lost 2 bases and 4 bases respectively, with 11 bases between them. Germline V gene sequence: CDR1 SGDLS, CDR2 YYNGEE. This CDR3 spans 14 amino acids. The CDR3: CASSVSTFSDTQYF. The CDR3 DNA is TGTGCCAGCAGCGTCTCTACCTTCTCAGATACGCAGTATTTT.

This rearrangement joins TRBV19 to TRBJ2-3; TRBD1 matches at 7 bases. CDR3 length equals 14 residues. The V and J ends lost 2 bases and 5 bases, in that order; junction bases with no gene match: 4. Germline V lookup: CDR1 LNHDA, CDR2 SQIVND (reference sequence). The CDR3 region is CASSILGGLDTQYF. Written as DNA, the CDR3 is TGTGCCAGTAGTATATTAGGGGGCCTAGATACGCAGTATTTT.

The chain links TRBV9 to TRBJ2-1; weak D call: TRBD2 (6 bases). Trimming pared 3 bases from V and 8 bases from J, leaving 24 bases between. Germline CDR1 and CDR2: SGDLS and YYNGEE. CDR3 length: 17 residues. The CDR3 DNA reads TGTGCCAGCAGCGGATCTCCCGGGACTCGTCTTACGGATGAGCAGTTCTTC. It codes for CASSGSPGTRLTDEQFF.

The table lists this clone with a few counts. The chain is built from TRBV4-3 and TRBJ2-6; TRBD2 might be the D (6 bases). Per the germline V gene, CDR1 is LGHNA and CDR2 is YSLEER. Trimming stripped 0 bases from V and 0 bases from J, with 6 bases between. This CDR3 region has 16 residues. In DNA, the CDR3 is TGCGCCAGCAGCCAAGAAGCGGGCTCTGGGGCCAACGTCCTGACTTTC. Residues: CASSQEAGSGANVLTF.

The chain combines TRBV6-4 with TRBJ2-1; 9 bases match TRBD2. The germline gives CDR1 MRHNA, CDR2 SNTAGT. The CDR3 runs 15 residues. V gave up 3 bases and J gave up 6 bases; unmatched junction bases: 6. The CDR3 spells CASSDEREASNEQFF. CDR3 DNA sequence: TGTGCCAGCAGTGATGAGCGGGAGGCATCCAATGAGCAGTTCTTC.

V usage is TRBV11-2 and J usage is TRBJ2-3; maybe TRBD2 (6 bases). Germline lookup yields CDR1 SGHAT and CDR2 FQNNGV. Trimming removed 6 bases at V and 2 bases at J, with 12 bases between. This CDR3 is 14 amino acids long. The CDR3 protein is CASRWGVHTDTQYF. The CDR3 DNA follows: TGTGCCAGCAGATGGGGGGTGCACACAGATACGCAGTATTTT.

The chain employs TRBV5-3 and TRBJ1-5; 8 nucleotides agree with TRBD1. TRBV5-3 is filed as an ORF, its function uncertain. This CDR3 contains 15 residues. The junction had 4 bases not matched to a gene; V was cut back by 2 bases and J by 3 bases. The CDR3 DNA follows: TGTGCCAGAAGCTTAGGACAGGGAGTCAATCAGCCCCAGCATTTT. As protein: CARSLGQGVNQPQHF.

In this sample, this clone turned up a few times. The chain is built from TRBV28 and TRBJ1-4; D might be TRBD1 (6 bases). Germline-derived CDR1 and CDR2 are MDHEN and SYDVKM. Deletions cut 6 bases from V and 0 bases from J, with 11 bases between. CDR3 size: 15 residues. In DNA, the CDR3 is TGTGCCAGCAGACGCAACAGGGCAACTAATGAAAAACTGTTTTTT. It yields the protein CASRRNRATNEKLFF.

This chain uses TRBV5-1 with TRBJ1-2; D not certain. CDR1 is SGHRS, CDR2 YFSETQ, per germline. The CDR3 is 13 residues long. V was cut by 0 bases and J by 6 bases, with 9 bases left in between. CDR3 nucleotide sequence: TGCGCCAGCAGCTTGGTGGCAGATGATGGCTACACCTTC. As protein: CASSLVADDGYTF.

In this sample, this clone is medium-sized. The chain combines TRBV30 with TRBJ1-3; 8 bases are shared with TRBD1. J was trimmed by 4 bases and V by 4 bases; bases with no gene match: 6. Germline V gene lookup returns CDR1 GTSNPN and CDR2 SVGIG (reference sequence). CDR3 length: 14 residues. CDR3 DNA: TGTGCCTGGACAGGGGGCGCAGGCGGAAACACCATATATTTT. It specifies CAWTGGAGGNTIYF. Based on the CDR3 plus reference TRBV30 and TRBJ1-3, the full variable domain is SQTIHQWPATLVQPVGSPLSLECTVEGTSNPNLYWYRQAAGRGLQLLFYSVGIGQISSEVPQNLSASRPQDRQFILSSKKLLLSDSGFYLCAWTGGAGGNTIYFGEGSWLTVV.

The chain links TRBV7-9 to TRBJ2-7; D gene ambiguous. Germline values: CDR1 SEHNR, CDR2 FQNEAQ (reference sequence). Trimming removed 1 base at V and 4 bases at J, with 5 bases between. This CDR3 has 12 residues. CDR3: CASSLGKYEQYF. CDR3 coding DNA: TGTGCCAGCAGCTTAGGCAAGTACGAGCAGTACTTC.

The rearrangement joins TRBV5-6 to TRBJ2-7; D is ambiguous. Germline V gives CDR1 SGHDT, CDR2 YYEEEE. The CDR3 has 13 amino acids. V was trimmed by 1 base and J by 4 bases, leaving 9 bases between them. The chain's CDR3 is CASSLRGPYEQYF. The CDR3 coding sequence is TGTGCCAGCAGCTTGCGTGGGCCTTACGAGCAGTACTTC.

The chain couples TRBV30 to TRBJ2-7; D gene uncertain. Germline V gene lookup returns CDR1 GTSNPN and CDR2 SVGIG (reference sequence). CDR3 size: 12 residues. V lost 0 bases, J lost 2 bases, and 5 bases lay in between. This chain's CDR3 is CAWSVVTYEQYF. CDR3 DNA sequence: TGTGCCTGGAGTGTAGTCACCTACGAGCAGTACTTC.

The CDR3 coding sequence is TGTGCCAGCGGGGGCGGGGCCCAAGAGACCCAGTACTTC. Its translation is CASGGGAQETQYF. The gene calls are TRBV7-3 and TRBJ2-5; D might be TRBD1 or TRBD2, each matching 6 bases. There are 13 residues in the CDR3. The V gene lost 8 bases and the J gene lost 1 base, with 11 bases spanning the gap. Germline CDR1 SGHTA, CDR2 FQGTGA.

The CDR3 region is CASSADSTGELFF. For the CDR3, the DNA is TGCGCCAGCAGCGCCGATTCCACCGGGGAGCTGTTTTTT. This chain uses TRBV5-1 with TRBJ2-2, with no clear D. V was pared by 4 bases and J by 4 bases, with 8 bases between. This CDR3 is 13 amino acids long. The V gene's germline CDR1 is SGHRS and CDR2 YFSETQ.

J is TRBJ1-2 and V is TRBV10-3; perhaps TRBD1 as D (6 bases). This CDR3 is built from 13 residues. Germline V lookup: CDR1 ENHRY, CDR2 SYGVKD. V lost 3 bases and J 4 bases, leaving 9 bases between the germline ends. The CDR3: CAISEGQSYGYTF. In nucleotides, the CDR3 is TGTGCCATCAGTGAAGGACAGAGCTATGGCTACACCTTC.

The V gene is TRBV5-8, the J gene TRBJ2-7; D not certain. The V gene lost 0 bases and the J gene lost 12 bases, with 25 bases spanning the gap. The CDR3 consists of 16 residues. Germline V gene sequence: CDR1 SGHTS, CDR2 YDEGEE. CDR3 sequence (DNA): TGTGCCAGCAGCTTGGAGGTCTTAGGTCCCAATTCCCGGCGGTACTTC. Its translation: CASSLEVLGPNSRRYF. Combining the CDR3 with reference TRBV5-8 and TRBJ2-7 gives the whole variable domain EAGVTQSPTHLIKTRGQQATLRCSPISGHTSVYWYQQALGLGLQFLLWYDEGEERNRGNFPPRFSGRQFPNYSSELNVNALELEDSALYLCASSLEVLGPNSRRYFGPGTRLTVT.

This sequence joins TRBV28 and TRBJ1-5; D uncertain. Germline V lookup: CDR1 MDHEN, CDR2 SYDVKM. CDR3 size: 13 residues. Trimming shortened V by 4 bases and J by 8 bases, and 12 bases separated the two germline ends. CDR3 sequence reads: CASSYRRSEPQHF. The CDR3 DNA reads as TGTGCCAGCAGTTACCGGAGGTCGGAGCCCCAGCATTTT.

The rearrangement joins TRBV4-2 to TRBJ1-5; D is unclear. Germline loops: CDR1 LGHNA, CDR2 YNFKEQ. Trimming pared 4 bases from V and 1 base from J, leaving 8 bases between. The CDR3 is made up of 14 amino acids. CDR3 nucleotide sequence: TGTGCCAGCAGCCGAGAGAGCAGCAATCAGCCCCAGCATTTT. It specifies CASSRESSNQPQHF.

This clone was found once. The chain joins TRBV29-1 to TRBJ1-1; D is possibly TRBD1 (6 bases). Trimming pared 7 bases from V and 5 bases from J, leaving 17 bases between. CDR1 is SQVTM and CDR2 is ANQGSEA in the germline V gene. This CDR3 contains 13 residues. CDR3 sequence: CSASEGGRTEAFF. Here the CDR3 DNA reads TGCAGCGCCTCGGAGGGGGGGAGAACTGAAGCTTTCTTT.

This clone was counted a single time. V usage is TRBV29-1 and J usage is TRBJ1-2; 9 positions agree with TRBD1. Germline assignment: CDR1 SQVTM and CDR2 ANQGSEA. The CDR3 loop spans 13 amino acids. The junction had 8 bases not matched to a gene; V was cut back by 5 bases and J by 7 bases. Here the CDR3 reads CSVRRGTGTGYTF. The CDR3 nucleotides are TGCAGCGTTCGGAGGGGGACAGGGACTGGCTACACCTTC.